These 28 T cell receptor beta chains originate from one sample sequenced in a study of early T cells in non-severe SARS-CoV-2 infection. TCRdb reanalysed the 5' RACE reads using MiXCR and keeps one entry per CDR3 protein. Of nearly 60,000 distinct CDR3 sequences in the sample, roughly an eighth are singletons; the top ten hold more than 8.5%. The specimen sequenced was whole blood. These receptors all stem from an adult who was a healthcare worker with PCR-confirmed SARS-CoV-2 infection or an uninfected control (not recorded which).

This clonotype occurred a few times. The CDR3 DNA reads TGCGCCAGCAGCCGCGGGGTAGCGGGAGGTCTGAACACCGGGGAGCTGTTTTTT. This sequence encodes CASSRGVAGGLNTGELFF. The V and J genes are TRBV4-1 and TRBJ2-2; TRBD2 aligns across 10 bases. This CDR3 is 18 amino acids long. V shed 4 bases, J shed 1 base, and the junction held 9 bases outside the gene matches. Germline lookup yields CDR1 MGHRA and CDR2 YSYEKL.

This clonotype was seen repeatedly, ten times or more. The CDR3 DNA reads as TGCGCCAGCAGCCAAGTTCCCAGCTCTAATGAAAAACTGTTTTTT. Translated, it gives CASSQVPSSNEKLFF. The rearrangement joins TRBV4-1 to TRBJ1-4; no reliable D call. V was cut by 1 base and J by 3 bases, with 9 bases left in between. The CDR3 is 15 residues long. CDR1 and CDR2 from the germline V gene are MGHRA and YSYEKL.

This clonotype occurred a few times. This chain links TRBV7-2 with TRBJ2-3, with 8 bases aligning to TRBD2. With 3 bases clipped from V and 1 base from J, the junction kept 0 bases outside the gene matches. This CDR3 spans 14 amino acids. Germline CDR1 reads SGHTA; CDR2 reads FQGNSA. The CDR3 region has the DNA TGTGCCAGCAGCTTTAGCGGGGGCACAGATACGCAGTATTTT. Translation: CASSFSGGTDTQYF.

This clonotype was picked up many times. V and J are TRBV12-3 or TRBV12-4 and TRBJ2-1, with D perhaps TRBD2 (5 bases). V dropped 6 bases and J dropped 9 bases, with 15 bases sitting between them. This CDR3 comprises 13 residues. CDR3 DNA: TGTGCCAGCAGCAGCGGACTCTTTGGTGAGCAGTTCTTC. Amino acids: CASSSGLFGEQFF.

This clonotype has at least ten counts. The DNA of the CDR3 is TGCAGTGCTAGAAGGGACAGGGGTAGCGGGGGCTGGAATGAGCAGTTCTTC. Translating it yields CSARRDRGSGGWNEQFF. This chain links TRBV20-1 with TRBJ2-1; D is perhaps TRBD1 (10 bases). This CDR3 contains 17 residues. The V end lost 2 bases, the J end lost 7 bases, and 24 bases lay between the germline ends. Germline-derived CDR1 and CDR2 are DFQATT and SNEGSKA (reference sequence).

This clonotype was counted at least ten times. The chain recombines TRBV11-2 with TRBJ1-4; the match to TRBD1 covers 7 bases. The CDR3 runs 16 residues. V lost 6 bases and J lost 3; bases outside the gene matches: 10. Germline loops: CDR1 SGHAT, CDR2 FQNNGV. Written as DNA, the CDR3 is TGTGCCAGCAGGGATTTTCAGGGGACAGCTAATGAAAAACTGTTTTTT. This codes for CASRDFQGTANEKLFF.

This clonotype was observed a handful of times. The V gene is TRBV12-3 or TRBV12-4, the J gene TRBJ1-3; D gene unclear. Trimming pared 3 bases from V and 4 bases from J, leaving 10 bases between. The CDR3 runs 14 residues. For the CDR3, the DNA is TGTGCCAGCAGTTTCGGAGGAATGGGAAACACCATATATTTT. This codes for CASSFGGMGNTIYF.

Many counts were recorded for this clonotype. The CDR3 DNA sequence: TGCAGTGCTAGATCCCCTACTAGCGGGGGCTACGAGCAGTACTTC. Residues: CSARSPTSGGYEQYF. V is TRBV20-1 and J is TRBJ2-7; TRBD2 matches at 11 bases. Germline CDR1 reads DFQATT; CDR2 reads SNEGSKA (reference sequence). V lost 2 bases, J lost 3 bases, and 6 bases stayed unmatched. The CDR3 contains 15 residues.

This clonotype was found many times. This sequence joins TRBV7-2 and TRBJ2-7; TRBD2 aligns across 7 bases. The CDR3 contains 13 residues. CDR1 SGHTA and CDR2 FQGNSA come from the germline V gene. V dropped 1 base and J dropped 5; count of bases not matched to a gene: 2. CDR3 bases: TGTGCCAGCAGCTTAGTTGGGGGGGACGAGCAGTACTTC. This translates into CASSLVGGDEQYF.

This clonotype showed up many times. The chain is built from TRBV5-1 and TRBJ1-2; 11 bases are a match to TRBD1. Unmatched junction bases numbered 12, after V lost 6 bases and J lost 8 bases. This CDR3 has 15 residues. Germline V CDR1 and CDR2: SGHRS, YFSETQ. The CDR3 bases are TGCGCCAGCACCCCCCAAGGACAGGGGGCTGGAGGCTACACCTTC. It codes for CASTPQGQGAGGYTF.

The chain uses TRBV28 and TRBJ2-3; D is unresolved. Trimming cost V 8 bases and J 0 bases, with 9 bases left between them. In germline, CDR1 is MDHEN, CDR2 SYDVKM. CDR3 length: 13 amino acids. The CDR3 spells CASDESSTDTQYF. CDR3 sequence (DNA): TGTGCCAGCGACGAATCGAGCACAGATACGCAGTATTTT.

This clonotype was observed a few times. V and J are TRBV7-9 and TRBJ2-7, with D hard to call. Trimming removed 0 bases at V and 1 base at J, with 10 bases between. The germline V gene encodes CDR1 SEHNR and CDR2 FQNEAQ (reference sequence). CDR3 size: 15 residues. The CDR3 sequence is CASSLARLVSYEQYF. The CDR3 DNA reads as TGTGCCAGCAGCTTAGCGCGCCTAGTTTCCTACGAGCAGTACTTC.

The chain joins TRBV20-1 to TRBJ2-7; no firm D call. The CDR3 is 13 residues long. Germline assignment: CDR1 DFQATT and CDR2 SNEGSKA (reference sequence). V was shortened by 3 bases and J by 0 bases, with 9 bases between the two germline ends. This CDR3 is CSARASASYEQYF. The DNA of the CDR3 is TGCAGTGCTAGGGCGTCCGCCTCCTACGAGCAGTACTTC.

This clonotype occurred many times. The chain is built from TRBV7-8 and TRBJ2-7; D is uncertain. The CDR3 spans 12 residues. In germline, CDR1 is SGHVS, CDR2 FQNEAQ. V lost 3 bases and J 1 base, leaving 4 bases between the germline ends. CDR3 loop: CASSFTSYEQYF. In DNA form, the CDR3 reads TGTGCCAGCAGCTTCACATCCTACGAGCAGTACTTC.

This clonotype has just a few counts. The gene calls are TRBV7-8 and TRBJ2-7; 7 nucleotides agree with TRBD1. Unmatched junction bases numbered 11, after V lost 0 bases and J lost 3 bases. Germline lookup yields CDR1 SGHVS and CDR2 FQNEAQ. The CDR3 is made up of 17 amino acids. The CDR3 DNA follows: TGTGCCAGCAGCTTAGCAATTACGGGACAGACCTTCTACGAGCAGTACTTC. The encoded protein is CASSLAITGQTFYEQYF.

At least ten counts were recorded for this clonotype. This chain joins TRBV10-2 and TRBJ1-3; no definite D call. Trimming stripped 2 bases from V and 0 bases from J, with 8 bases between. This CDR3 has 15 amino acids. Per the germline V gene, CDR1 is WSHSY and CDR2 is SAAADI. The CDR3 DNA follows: TGCGCCAGCAGTGAGGCTTTTCCCTCTGGAAACACCATATATTTT. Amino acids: CASSEAFPSGNTIYF.

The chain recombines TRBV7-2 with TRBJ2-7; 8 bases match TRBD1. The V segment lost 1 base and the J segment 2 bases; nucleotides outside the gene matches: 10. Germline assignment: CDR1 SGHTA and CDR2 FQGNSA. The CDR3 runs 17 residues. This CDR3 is CASSLEVGGQAPYEQYF. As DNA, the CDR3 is TGTGCCAGCAGCTTAGAAGTAGGGGGACAGGCACCCTACGAGCAGTACTTC.

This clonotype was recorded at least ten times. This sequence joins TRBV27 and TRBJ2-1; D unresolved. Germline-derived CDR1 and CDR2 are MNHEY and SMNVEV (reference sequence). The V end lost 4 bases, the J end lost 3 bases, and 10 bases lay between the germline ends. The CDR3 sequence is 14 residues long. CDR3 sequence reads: CASSYWANYNEQFF. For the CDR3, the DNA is TGTGCCAGCAGTTACTGGGCGAACTACAATGAGCAGTTCTTC.

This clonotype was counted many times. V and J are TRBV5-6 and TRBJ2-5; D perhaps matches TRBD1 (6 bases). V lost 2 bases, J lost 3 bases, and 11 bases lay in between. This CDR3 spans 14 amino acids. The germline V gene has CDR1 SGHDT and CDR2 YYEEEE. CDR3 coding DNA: TGTGCCAGCAGCTTAACTGCAGGGGAAGAGACCCAGTACTTC. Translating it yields CASSLTAGEETQYF. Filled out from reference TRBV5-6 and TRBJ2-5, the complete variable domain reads DAGVTQSPTHLIKTRGQQVTLRCSPKSGHDTVSWYQQALGQGPQFIFQYYEEEERQRGNFPDRFSGHQFPNYSSELNVNALLLGDSALYLCASSLTAGEETQYFGPGTRLLVL.

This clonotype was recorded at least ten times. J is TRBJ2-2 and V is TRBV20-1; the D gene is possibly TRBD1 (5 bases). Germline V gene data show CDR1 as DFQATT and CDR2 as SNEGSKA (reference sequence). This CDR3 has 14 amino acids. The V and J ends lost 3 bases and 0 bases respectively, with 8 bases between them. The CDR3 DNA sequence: TGCAGTGCTAGTAGGGGCTCGAACACCGGGGAGCTGTTTTTT. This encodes CSASRGSNTGELFF.

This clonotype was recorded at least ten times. The CDR3 DNA sequence: TGTGCTAGTGGTTTAAGCGGAGACTACACAGATACGCAGTATTTT. Encoded protein: CASGLSGDYTDTQYF. This chain connects TRBV12-5 to TRBJ2-3; maybe TRBD2 (5 bases). The CDR3 totals 15 residues. V gave up 3 bases and J gave up 2 bases, with 12 bases separating them. In germline, CDR1 is LGHNT, CDR2 FRNRAP.

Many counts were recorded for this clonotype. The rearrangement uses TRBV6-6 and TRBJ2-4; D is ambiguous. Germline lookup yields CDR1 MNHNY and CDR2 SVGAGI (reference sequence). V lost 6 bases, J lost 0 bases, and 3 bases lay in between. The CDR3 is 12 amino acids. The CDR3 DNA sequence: TGTGCCAGCAGCCTAGCCAAAAACATTCAGTACTTC. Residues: CASSLAKNIQYF.

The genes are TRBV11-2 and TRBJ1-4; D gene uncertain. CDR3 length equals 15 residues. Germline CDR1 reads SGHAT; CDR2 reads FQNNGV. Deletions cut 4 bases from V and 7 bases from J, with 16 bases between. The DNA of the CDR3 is TGTGCCAGCAGCTCTGGGTCCCAAGGCGGTGAAAAACTGTTTTTT. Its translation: CASSSGSQGGEKLFF.

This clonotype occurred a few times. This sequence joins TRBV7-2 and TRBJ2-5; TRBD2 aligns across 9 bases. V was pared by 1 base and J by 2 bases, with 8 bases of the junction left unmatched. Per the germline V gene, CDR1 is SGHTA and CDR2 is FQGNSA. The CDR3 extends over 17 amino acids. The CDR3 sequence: CASSLVPREGGQETQYF. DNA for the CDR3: TGTGCCAGCAGCTTAGTTCCGCGGGAGGGAGGGCAAGAGACCCAGTACTTC.

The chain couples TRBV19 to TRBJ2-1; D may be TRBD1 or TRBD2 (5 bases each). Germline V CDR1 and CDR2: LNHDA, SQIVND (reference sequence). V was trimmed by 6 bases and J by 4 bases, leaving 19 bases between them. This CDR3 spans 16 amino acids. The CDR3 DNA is TGTGCCAGTAGCAAATTCGGGACGGACACTTACAATGAGCAGTTCTTC. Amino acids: CASSKFGTDTYNEQFF. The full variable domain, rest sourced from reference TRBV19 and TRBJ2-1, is DGGITQSPKYLFRKEGQNVTLSCEQNLNHDAMYWYRQDPGQGLRLIYYSQIVNDFQKGDIAEGYSVSREKKESFPLTVTSAQKNPTAFYLCASSKFGTDTYNEQFFGPGTRLTVL.

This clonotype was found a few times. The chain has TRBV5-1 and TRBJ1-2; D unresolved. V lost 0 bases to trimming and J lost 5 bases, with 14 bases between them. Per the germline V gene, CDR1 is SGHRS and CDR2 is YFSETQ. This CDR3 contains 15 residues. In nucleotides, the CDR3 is TGCGCCAGCAGCTTGGCACCCGGGGTCAGTTATGGCTACACCTTC. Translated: CASSLAPGVSYGYTF.

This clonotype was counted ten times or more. The CDR3 protein is CASSILAGLYNEQFF. CDR3 bases: TGTGCCAGTAGTATTTTAGCGGGGTTATACAATGAGCAGTTCTTC. The chain uses TRBV19 and TRBJ2-1, with 8 bases aligning to TRBD2. Germline V gives CDR1 LNHDA, CDR2 SQIVND (reference sequence). The V segment lost 3 bases and the J segment 4 bases; nucleotides outside the gene matches: 5. The CDR3 sequence is 15 residues long. Variable domain in full (rest from reference TRBV19 and TRBJ2-1): DGGITQSPKYLFRKEGQNVTLSCEQNLNHDAMYWYRQDPGQGLRLIYYSQIVNDFQKGDIAEGYSVSREKKESFPLTVTSAQKNPTAFYLCASSILAGLYNEQFFGPGTRLTVL.

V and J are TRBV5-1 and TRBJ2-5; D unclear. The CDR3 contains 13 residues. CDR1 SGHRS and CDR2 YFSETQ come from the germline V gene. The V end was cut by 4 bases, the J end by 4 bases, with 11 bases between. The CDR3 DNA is TGCGCCAGCAGCCAGGACGCCCGAGAGACCCAGTACTTC. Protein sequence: CASSQDARETQYF. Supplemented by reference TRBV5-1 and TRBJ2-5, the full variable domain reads KAGVTQTPRYLIKTRGQQVTLSCSPISGHRSVSWYQQTPGQGLQFLFEYFSETQRNKGNFPGRFSGRQFSNSRSEMNVSTLELGDSALYLCASSQDARETQYFGPGTRLLVL.